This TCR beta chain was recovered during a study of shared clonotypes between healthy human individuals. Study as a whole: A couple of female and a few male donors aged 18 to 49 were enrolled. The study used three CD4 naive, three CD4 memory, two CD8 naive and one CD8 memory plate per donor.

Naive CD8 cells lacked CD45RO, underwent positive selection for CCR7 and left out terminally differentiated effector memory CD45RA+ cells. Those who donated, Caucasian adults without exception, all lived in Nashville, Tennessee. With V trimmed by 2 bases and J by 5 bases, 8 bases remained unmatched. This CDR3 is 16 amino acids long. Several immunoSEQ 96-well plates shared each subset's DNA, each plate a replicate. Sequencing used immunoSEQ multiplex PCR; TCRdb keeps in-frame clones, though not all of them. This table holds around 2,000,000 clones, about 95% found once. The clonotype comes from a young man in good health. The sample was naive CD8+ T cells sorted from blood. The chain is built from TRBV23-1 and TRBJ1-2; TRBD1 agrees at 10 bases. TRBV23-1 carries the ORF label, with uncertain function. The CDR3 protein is CASSQRQDRGGYGYTF. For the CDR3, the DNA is TGCGCCAGCAGTCAAAGGCAGGACAGGGGGGGTTATGGCTACACCTTC.